A selection of T cell receptor beta chains follows, all from one sample in a study of shared clonotypes between healthy human individuals. Data came from immunoSEQ multiplex PCR; TCRdb stores just in-frame clones and leaves some out. The sample has 2 million to 2.5 million clones, 90% to 95% seen once; the top ten hold approximately 0.35%. The specimen was naive CD4+ T cells from PBMCs. These receptors originate from a man between 18 and 35 years old in good health. Some clones in this sample may be carry-over from other donors' samples. CDR3s include the opening cysteine and the closing phenylalanine or tryptophan. The D gene is left open where the match is weak. Size is omitted from some rows. Given values are once, few, many or a class for expanded clones.

D gene	J gene	V gene	clone size	CDR3 DNA	CDR3 protein
.	TRBJ2-3	TRBV6-1	.	TGTGCCAGCAGTGAAGCGAGGAGGGGGCTCAGGTATTTT	CASSEARRGLRYF
TRBD1	TRBJ1-3	TRBV4-3	.	TGCGCCAGCAGCCCCCGGTGGACAGGGGGGGGTTTGGGAAACACCATATATTTT	CASSPRWTGGGLGNTIYF
.	TRBJ1-1	TRBV20-1	.	TGCAGTGCTAGAAAGGACATAGAAGCTTTCTTT	CSARKDIEAFF
.	TRBJ1-2	TRBV18	.	TGTGCCAGCTCACCAGGAAGGGATTACTATGGCTACACCTTC	CASSPGRDYYGYTF
.	TRBJ1-1	TRBV30	.	TGTGCCTGGAGGCCCGGAAAGGTGAACACTGAAGCTTTCTTT	CAWRPGKVNTEAFF
.	TRBJ2-6	TRBV7-2	.	TGTGCCAGCAGCTTAGGGGCGGGGTCTGGGGCCAACGTCCTGACTTTC	CASSLGAGSGANVLTF
TRBD2	TRBJ2-7	TRBV19	.	TGTGCCAGTAGAGCCTCCGGGACTAGCGGGGTTTACGAGCAGTACTTC	CASRASGTSGVYEQYF
.	TRBJ1-3	TRBV5-6	.	TGTGCCAGCAGCGAACCCGGGAACACCATATATTTT	CASSEPGNTIYF
.	TRBJ1-4	TRBV5-1	.	TGCGCCAGCAGCTTGGGACGGAAAACCAATGAAAAACTGTTTTTT	CASSLGRKTNEKLFF
TRBD1	TRBJ1-4	TRBV4-1	.	TGCGCCAGCAGCCGAGGGACAGCAACTAATGAAAAACTGTTTTTT	CASSRGTATNEKLFF
TRBD1	TRBJ2-7	TRBV5-1	.	TGCGCCAGCAGCTTGGTCGTGACAGGGGTCCACGAGCAGTACTTC	CASSLVVTGVHEQYF
.	TRBJ2-3	TRBV5-1	.	TGCGCCAGCAGCTTGGCCTCGGGGAACACAGATACGCAGTATTTT	CASSLASGNTDTQYF
.	TRBJ2-5	TRBV27	.	TGTGCCAGCAGCCACAAGGAGACCCAGTACTTC	CASSHKETQYF
.	TRBJ2-2	TRBV21-1	.	TGTGCCAGCAGCCCCACCTTCAGGGCGGCGAACACCGGGGAGCTGTTTTTT	CASSPTFRAANTGELFF
.	TRBJ2-1	TRBV27	.	TGTGCCAGCAACCCACTAGGGGCCAACCCCTACAATGAGCAGTTCTTC	CASNPLGANPYNEQFF
.	TRBJ2-5	TRBV7-9	.	TGTGCCAGCAGCTTTTCGGACAGCCAAGAGACCCAGTACTTC	CASSFSDSQETQYF
.	TRBJ2-6	TRBV28	.	TGTGCCAGCAGCTTTACAGGGCCTGGGGCCAACGTCCTGACTTTC	CASSFTGPGANVLTF
TRBD2	TRBJ2-3	TRBV30	.	TGTGCCTGGAGACGTAGCGGGAGGGCAGATACGCAGTATTTT	CAWRRSGRADTQYF
.	TRBJ2-1	TRBV15	.	TGTGCCACCAGCAGGGTTAGCAGTACCTACAATGAGCAGTTCTTC	CATSRVSSTYNEQFF
.	TRBJ2-3	TRBV6-4	.	TGTGCCAGCAGTGACGGGCGGGACCCCACAGATACGCAGTATTTT	CASSDGRDPTDTQYF
.	TRBJ2-7	TRBV7-2	.	TGTGCCAGCAGAGAGAAAAGCTCCTACGAGCAGTACTTC	CASREKSSYEQYF
.	TRBJ1-1	TRBV28	.	TGTGCCAGCAGTTTAGGGTCAGATGAAGCTTTCTTT	CASSLGSDEAFF
TRBD1	TRBJ1-2	TRBV7-8	.	TGTGCCAGCAGCCCATGGGACAGGTCCAACTATGGCTACACCTTC	CASSPWDRSNYGYTF
.	TRBJ2-7	TRBV5-6	.	TGTGCCAGCAGCGTATGGGGTAGAACTTCCTACGAGCAGTACTTC	CASSVWGRTSYEQYF
.	TRBJ1-4	TRBV28	.	TGTGCCAGCACCCTGGGGACAAGAAATGAAAAACTGTTTTTT	CASTLGTRNEKLFF
TRBD1	TRBJ2-3	TRBV2	.	TGTGCCAGCAGTGAAGCGGGACAGCTTAACGCAGATACGCAGTATTTT	CASSEAGQLNADTQYF
.	TRBJ1-1	TRBV29-1	.	TGCAGCGTTGAGAGCCGATGGGGCACTGAAGCTTTCTTT	CSVESRWGTEAFF
.	TRBJ2-1	TRBV28	once	TGTGCCAGCAGTTTGGGGGGAGGATCGCCGAATGAGCAGTTCTTC	CASSLGGGSPNEQFF
.	TRBJ2-5	TRBV11-1	.	TGTGCCAGCAGCAGGGACGGCGAAGAGACCCAGTACTTC	CASSRDGEETQYF
.	TRBJ2-1	TRBV7-3	.	TGTGCCAGCAGCCCCAGGGCGGGAAAAACGGGTAATGAGCAGTTCTTC	CASSPRAGKTGNEQFF
TRBD1	TRBJ1-2	TRBV29-1	.	TGCAGAGGGGACAGTGGCTATGGCTACACCTTC	CRGDSGYGYTF
.	TRBJ1-2	TRBV28	.	TGTGCCAGCACCCCCGGGAAGAGGGGCTACACCTTC	CASTPGKRGYTF
.	TRBJ1-4	TRBV19	.	TGTGCCAGTAGTATCGACGGAGGTGAAAAACTGTTTTTT	CASSIDGGEKLFF
TRBD1	TRBJ2-7	TRBV6-5	once	TGTGCCAGCAGCAGCGGACAGGAAATTTACGAGCAGTACTTC	CASSSGQEIYEQYF
.	TRBJ1-1	TRBV18	few	TGTGCCAGCTCACCTCTCCAGGGTGAGAACACTGAAGCTTTCTTT	CASSPLQGENTEAFF